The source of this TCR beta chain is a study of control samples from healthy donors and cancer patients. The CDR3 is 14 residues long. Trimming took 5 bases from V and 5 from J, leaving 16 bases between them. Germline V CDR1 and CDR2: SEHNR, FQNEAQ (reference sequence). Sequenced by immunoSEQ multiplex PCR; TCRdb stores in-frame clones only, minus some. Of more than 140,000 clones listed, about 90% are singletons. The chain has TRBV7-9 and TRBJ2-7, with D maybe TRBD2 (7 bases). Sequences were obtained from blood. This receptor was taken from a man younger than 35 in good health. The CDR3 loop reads CASSQGRGEDEQYF. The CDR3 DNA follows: TGTGCCAGCAGCCAGGGGAGGGGGGAGGACGAGCAGTACTTC.